These T cell receptor beta chains were read from a single sample in a study of OX40 agonist ivuxolimab in advanced cancers. Here immunoSEQ multiplex PCR was the method, and the copy in TCRdb shows in-frame clones only, minus some. The sample includes tens of thousands of clones, 91% of them seen just once. Sequencing used CD4+ or CD8+ T cells sorted from blood, obtained in a trial of the OX40 agonist ivuxolimab. The origin of the receptors is an adult with an advanced solid tumor such as melanoma, head and neck, liver or kidney cancer. Both conserved end residues are part of each CDR3. The order of the fields is J gene, CDR3 length, V gene, clone size, CDR3 protein. Clone size appears in some rows only: once, few, many, or a class for an expanded clone.

TRBJ1-2 | 15 | TRBV7-3 | - | CASSPGQGALGGYTF
TRBJ2-2 | 16 | TRBV27 | - | CASSPLSGSRGRELFF
TRBJ1-2 | 15 | TRBV30 | - | CAWSVPPHQGYGYTF
TRBJ1-2 | 15 | TRBV28 | once | CASSLMRQGAFGYTF
TRBJ1-2 | 11 | TRBV19 | few | CASSTGPGYTF
TRBJ1-6 | 15 | TRBV5-4 | - | CASSLGSPYNSPLHF
TRBJ1-5 | 16 | TRBV27 | - | CASSRVGQYSNQPQHF
TRBJ1-3 | 18 | TRBV18 | - | CASSPPNRDTKIRNTIYF
TRBJ1-3 | 13 | TRBV6-5 | - | CACQSYSGNTIYF
TRBJ2-2 | 16 | TRBV18 | - | CASSPTIAGVVGELFF
TRBJ2-7 | 13 | TRBV28 | - | CAIQVPSSYEQYF
TRBJ2-1 | 15 | TRBV7-9 | - | CASSLIPEGAGEQFF
TRBJ2-7 | 16 | TRBV7-2 | - | CASSLVASGVGGEQYF
TRBJ2-2 | 15 | TRBV11-2 | - | CASSLLAGDTGELFF
TRBJ2-7 | 14 | TRBV6-1 | once | CATPIVQGSFEQYF
TRBJ2-1 | 16 | TRBV11-2 | - | CASSFSGKPFFDEQFF
TRBJ2-7 | 13 | TRBV6-5 | - | CASRLAGAYEQYF
TRBJ2-7 | 14 | TRBV6-1 | - | CASSELGLGYEQYF
TRBJ2-7 | 15 | TRBV11-2 | - | CASSFEEGTLYEQYF
TRBJ1-2 | 15 | TRBV5-8 | few | CASSLSAGRNYGYTF
TRBJ2-7 | 15 | TRBV5-6 | - | CASSLSPAPVREQYF
TRBJ2-5 | 16 | TRBV9 | - | CASSAGQGAGQETQYF
TRBJ2-7 | 14 | TRBV18 | - | CASSPGQGIYEQYF
TRBJ1-3 | 17 | TRBV28 | - | CASSLFGQTRIGNTIYF
TRBJ1-5 | 14 | TRBV28 | - | CASSSGHRNQPQHF
TRBJ2-7 | 13 | TRBV6-1 | - | CASSWDRAYEQYF